Shown below are 13 T cell receptor beta chains from a single sample sequenced in a study of CD8+CD57+ T cells in acquired aplastic anemia. It was genomic DNA that served as the template for profiling TCR beta VDJ and CDR3. TCRdb reprocessed the reads with MiXCR, giving one entry per CDR3 protein. The sample has about 160,000 distinct CDR3 sequences, under 55% seen once. Patients sequenced had flow cytometry evidence of CD8+CD57+ cell expansion. The source material was sorted CD4+, CD8+, or CD8+CD57+ T cells (not recorded which) from PBMCs. These receptors originate from a human donor with aplastic anemia.

The J gene is TRBJ1-2, the V gene TRBV10-3; 8 nucleotides line up with TRBD1. The CDR3 runs 14 residues. Unmatched junction bases numbered 6, after V lost 3 bases and J lost 6 bases. Germline loops: CDR1 ENHRY, CDR2 SYGVKD. CDR3 sequence reads: CAISDWAQGDGYTF. The CDR3 DNA sequence: TGTGCCATCAGTGATTGGGCACAGGGGGATGGCTACACCTTC.

The count of this clonotype is one. A read error is likely, as this CDR3 ends without the conserved phenylalanine or tryptophan. The rearrangement joins TRBV29-1 to TRBJ1-2, with D uncertain. V was shortened by 3 bases and J by 5 bases, with 16 bases between the two germline ends. CDR1 and CDR2 (germline): SQVTM, ANQGSEA. The CDR3 is 14 amino acids. The CDR3 DNA is TGCAGCGTTGACGGAGGTCAGGCTGGTTATGGCTACACCCTC. Its protein is CSVDGGQAGYGYTL.

This clonotype has a single count. The missing conserved phenylalanine or tryptophan at the end of this CDR3 makes a read error likely. The V gene is TRBV20-1, the J gene TRBJ2-7, with 11 bases that match TRBD2. Losses at the gene ends were 6 bases for V and 9 bases for J; bases not matched to a gene: 13. This CDR3 comprises 14 residues. Per the germline V gene, CDR1 is DFQATT and CDR2 is SNEGSKA (reference sequence). The CDR3 nucleotides are TGCAGTGCCACTCCCGGGCTAGCGGGAGGCGGGCAGTACCTC. Protein sequence: CSATPGLAGGGQYL.

The chain carries TRBV2 and TRBJ1-4; D call uncertain. The CDR3 has 13 amino acids. Germline values: CDR1 SNHLY, CDR2 FYNNEI. V lost 4 bases and J lost 5, with 8 bases in between. The CDR3 sequence is CASSASRNEKLFF. CDR3 sequence (DNA): TGTGCCAGCAGTGCCTCGAGGAATGAAAAACTGTTTTTT.

J is TRBJ2-5 and V is TRBV19; D uncertain. The germline V gene encodes CDR1 LNHDA and CDR2 SQIVND (reference sequence). CDR3 length: 13 amino acids. Trimming shortened V by 0 bases and J by 3 bases, and 5 bases separated the two germline ends. CDR3 loop: CASSIDGEETQYF. DNA of the CDR3: TGTGCCAGTAGTATAGATGGGGAAGAGACCCAGTACTTC.

The chain is built from TRBV2 and TRBJ2-7, with D uncertain. Deletions cut 7 bases from V and 1 base from J, with 8 bases between. Germline CDR1 and CDR2: SNHLY and FYNNEI. The CDR3 is 12 amino acids. CDR3 bases: TGTGCCAGCACCAAGGGATCCTACGAGCAGTACTTC. This sequence encodes CASTKGSYEQYF.

The sample holds many counts of this clonotype. The V and J genes are TRBV6-1 and TRBJ2-7; perhaps TRBD1 as D (6 bases). The V end lost 3 bases, the J end lost 3 bases, and 12 bases lay between the germline ends. The CDR3 is made up of 14 amino acids. Germline CDR1 is MNHNS and CDR2 is SASEGT. CDR3 sequence: CASSETGALYEQYF. In DNA form, the CDR3 reads TGTGCCAGCAGTGAGACAGGCGCCCTCTACGAGCAGTACTTC.

This clonotype was recorded many times. The chain is built from TRBV5-8 and TRBJ1-5; D is perhaps TRBD1 (5 bases). Germline CDR1 and CDR2: SGHTS and YDEGEE. The CDR3 sequence is 13 residues long. Deletions cut 4 bases from V and 6 bases from J, with 11 bases between. CDR3 region: CASSIQGPQPQHF. CDR3 coding DNA: TGTGCCAGCAGCATCCAGGGACCTCAGCCCCAGCATTTT.

This clonotype has ten or more counts. CDR3 region: CASSHRDRENYNEQFF. CDR3 DNA: TGTGCCAGCAGCCACCGGGACAGGGAGAACTACAATGAGCAGTTCTTC. The rearrangement joins TRBV5-6 to TRBJ2-1, with TRBD1 identical over 9 bases. This CDR3 is 16 amino acids long. Germline V gives CDR1 SGHDT, CDR2 YYEEEE. With V trimmed by 4 bases and J by 3 bases, 8 bases remained unmatched.

This clonotype was counted at least ten times. The chain is built from TRBV7-3 and TRBJ1-2; 8 positions match TRBD1. V lost 5 bases and J lost 7; bases outside the gene matches: 9. Germline V gene data show CDR1 as SGHTA and CDR2 as FQGTGA. This CDR3 spans 14 amino acids. The CDR3 DNA reads TGTGCCAGCAGCGGCGGGGGACAGGAAGTTGGCTACACCTTC. Translating gives CASSGGGQEVGYTF.

This clonotype was seen repeatedly, ten times or more. V and J are TRBV7-6 and TRBJ2-3; D remains ambiguous. Germline V gene lookup returns CDR1 SGHVS and CDR2 FNYEAQ. V was cut by 1 base and J by 2 bases, with 7 bases left in between. CDR3 length: 14 residues. This CDR3 is CASSLGPFTDTQYF. In DNA form, the CDR3 reads TGTGCCAGCAGCTTAGGTCCCTTCACAGATACGCAGTATTTT. The complete variable domain, with remaining parts taken from reference TRBV7-6 and TRBJ2-3, reads GAGVSQSPRYKVTKRGQDVALRCDPISGHVSLYWYRQALGQGPEFLTYFNYEAQQDKSGLPNDRFSAERPEGSISTLTIQRTEQRDSAMYRCASSLGPFTDTQYFGPGTRLTVL.

This rearrangement joins TRBV20-1 to TRBJ2-5, with D unclear. This CDR3 comprises 13 residues. Germline loops: CDR1 DFQATT, CDR2 SNEGSKA (reference sequence). Trimming shortened V by 0 bases and J by 2 bases, and 7 bases separated the two germline ends. CDR3 sequence: CSARDAQQETQYF. CDR3 sequence (DNA): TGCAGTGCTAGAGATGCCCAGCAAGAGACCCAGTACTTC.

The chain has TRBV7-3 and TRBJ2-7; 7 nucleotides align to TRBD2. From germline, CDR1 is SGHTA and CDR2 FQGTGA. CDR3 size: 12 residues. V lost 6 bases and J lost 5; bases outside the gene matches: 4. The CDR3 nucleotides read TGTGCCAGCAGATATCGGGGGGACGAGCAGTACTTC. It is translated as CASRYRGDEQYF.